The 7 T cell receptor beta chains in this list originate from one sample, sequenced in a study of blood T cell repertoires in COVID-19. The assay was immunoSEQ multiplex PCR, and TCRdb's table has in-frame clones only and misses some. The data show 150,000 to 200,000 clones, 76% seen once. Specimen: PBMCs or T cells enriched from blood (not recorded which). The receptors come from a woman between 45 and 65 years old with acute COVID-19.

This sequence joins TRBV7-2 and TRBJ1-6; D is undetermined. Trimming removed 3 bases at V and 10 bases at J, with 13 bases between. Germline-derived CDR1 and CDR2 are SGHTA and FQGNSA. The CDR3 extends over 14 amino acids. The CDR3 sequence: CASSLPDYSSPLHF. The CDR3 DNA reads as TGTGCCAGCAGCTTGCCGGACTACTCGTCACCCCTCCACTTT.

The rearrangement joins TRBV7-2 to TRBJ2-5; TRBD1 agrees at 9 bases. Trimming removed 4 bases from V and 4 bases from J; junction bases left unmatched: 7. The germline CDR1 and CDR2 sequences are SGHTA and FQGNSA. The CDR3 sequence is 15 residues long. The CDR3 nucleotides read TGTGCCAGCAGCTACCAAACAGGGGGCAGAGAGACCCAGTACTTC. Its translation: CASSYQTGGRETQYF.

This clone was seen a few times. The chain has TRBV28 and TRBJ1-1; D perhaps matches TRBD1 (6 bases). Germline V lookup: CDR1 MDHEN, CDR2 SYDVKM. Between the trimmed V and J ends, which lost 6 bases and 11 bases, there was a span of 19 bases. There are 13 residues in the CDR3. CDR3 nucleotides: TGTGCCAGCAGAACAAACAGGGCGGTGAATGCTTTCTTT. Amino acid sequence: CASRTNRAVNAFF.

The chain uses TRBV18 and TRBJ1-3; a possible D gene is TRBD1 (6 bases). CDR3 size: 16 residues. V was trimmed by 3 bases and J by 4 bases, leaving 16 bases between them. CDR1 KGHSH and CDR2 LQKENI come from the germline V gene. As DNA, the CDR3 is TGTGCCAGCTCACCCGATCGGGACACCCACGGAAACACCATATATTTT. This codes for CASSPDRDTHGNTIYF.

This chain joins TRBV29-1 and TRBJ1-4; D is perhaps TRBD1 (5 bases). V shed 4 bases and J shed 6 bases, with 12 bases lying between them. CDR1 and CDR2 (germline): SQVTM, ANQGSEA. The CDR3 length is 13 residues. CDR3 nucleotides: TGCAGCGTTGCTGGGGCGGTTCATGAAAAACTGTTTTTT. This sequence encodes CSVAGAVHEKLFF.

This clone was recorded once. The chain links TRBV6-2 or TRBV6-3 to TRBJ1-5; 7 bases align to TRBD1. This CDR3 has 15 residues. Germline V CDR1 and CDR2: MNHEY, SVGEGT. V dropped 6 bases and J dropped 3; count of bases not matched to a gene: 8. CDR3 bases: TGTGCCAGCAGCGTAGACAGGGAGCCCAATCAGCCCCAGCATTTT. This gives the protein CASSVDREPNQPQHF.

This chain joins TRBV6-5 and TRBJ1-1; possibly TRBD1 for D (5 bases). V lost 6 bases to trimming and J lost 1 base, with 12 bases between them. This CDR3 spans 14 amino acids. CDR1 MNHEY and CDR2 SVGAGI come from the germline V gene. The CDR3 region is CASRPSDRNTEAFF. The DNA of the CDR3 is TGTGCCAGCAGACCCAGCGACAGGAACACTGAAGCTTTCTTT.